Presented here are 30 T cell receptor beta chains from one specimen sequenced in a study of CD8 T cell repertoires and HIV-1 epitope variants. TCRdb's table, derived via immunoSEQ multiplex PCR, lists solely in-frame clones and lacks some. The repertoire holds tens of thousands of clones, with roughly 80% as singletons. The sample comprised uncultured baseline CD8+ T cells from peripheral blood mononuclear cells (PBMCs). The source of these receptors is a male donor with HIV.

CDR3 nucleotide sequence: TGCGCCAGCAGCCAACGACAGGGAGACTATGGCTACACCTTC. Translating gives CASSQRQGDYGYTF. The genes are TRBV4-1 and TRBJ1-2; 7 positions agree with TRBD1. There are 14 residues in the CDR3. The ends lost 2 bases at V and 3 bases at J; junction bases unmatched: 3. Germline CDR1 and CDR2: MGHRA and YSYEKL.

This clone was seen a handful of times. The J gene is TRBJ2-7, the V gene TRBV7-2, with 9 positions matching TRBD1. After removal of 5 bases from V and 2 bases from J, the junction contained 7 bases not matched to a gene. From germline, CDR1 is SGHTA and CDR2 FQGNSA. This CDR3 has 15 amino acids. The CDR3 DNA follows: TGTGCCAGCAGCATCGGACAGGGGAGCGCCTACGAGCAGTACTTC. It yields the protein CASSIGQGSAYEQYF.

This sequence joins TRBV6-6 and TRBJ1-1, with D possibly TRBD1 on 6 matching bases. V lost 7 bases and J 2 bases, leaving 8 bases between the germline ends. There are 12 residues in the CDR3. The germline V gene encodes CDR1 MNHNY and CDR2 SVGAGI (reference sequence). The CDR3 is CASTGVNTEAFF. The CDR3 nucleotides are TGTGCCAGCACAGGGGTCAACACTGAAGCTTTCTTT.

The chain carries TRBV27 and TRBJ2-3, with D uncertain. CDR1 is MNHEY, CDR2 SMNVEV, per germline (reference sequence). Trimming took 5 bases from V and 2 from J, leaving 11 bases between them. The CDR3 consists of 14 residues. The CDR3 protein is CASSPQPVTDTQYF. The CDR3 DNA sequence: TGTGCCAGCAGTCCGCAACCAGTCACAGATACGCAGTATTTT.

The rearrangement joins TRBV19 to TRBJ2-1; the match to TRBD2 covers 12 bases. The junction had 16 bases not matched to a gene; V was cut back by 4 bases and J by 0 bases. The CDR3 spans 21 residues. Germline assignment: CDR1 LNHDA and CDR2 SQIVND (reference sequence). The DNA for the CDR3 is TGTGCCAGTAGTACCGTGCTCCCCGGGACTAGCGGGTTCAGCTCCTACAATGAGCAGTTCTTC. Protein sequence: CASSTVLPGTSGFSSYNEQFF.

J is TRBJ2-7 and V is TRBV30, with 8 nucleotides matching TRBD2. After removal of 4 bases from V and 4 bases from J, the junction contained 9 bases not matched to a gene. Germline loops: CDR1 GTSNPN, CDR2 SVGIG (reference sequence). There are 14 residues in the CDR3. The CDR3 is CAWNRGGTVYEQYF. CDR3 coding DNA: TGTGCCTGGAATCGGGGGGGCACGGTTTACGAGCAGTACTTC.

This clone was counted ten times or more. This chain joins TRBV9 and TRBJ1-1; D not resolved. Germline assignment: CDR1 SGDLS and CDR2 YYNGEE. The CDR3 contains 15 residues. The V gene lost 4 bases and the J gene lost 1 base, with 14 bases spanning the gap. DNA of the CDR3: TGTGCCAGCAGCCCAGGCGGGGAAACGAACACTGAAGCTTTCTTT. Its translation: CASSPGGETNTEAFF.

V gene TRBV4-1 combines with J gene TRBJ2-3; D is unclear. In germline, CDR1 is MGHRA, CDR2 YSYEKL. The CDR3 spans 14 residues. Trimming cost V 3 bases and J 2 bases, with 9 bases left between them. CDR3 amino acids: CASSQRTNTDTQYF. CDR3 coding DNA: TGCGCCAGCAGCCAGCGTACAAACACAGATACGCAGTATTTT.

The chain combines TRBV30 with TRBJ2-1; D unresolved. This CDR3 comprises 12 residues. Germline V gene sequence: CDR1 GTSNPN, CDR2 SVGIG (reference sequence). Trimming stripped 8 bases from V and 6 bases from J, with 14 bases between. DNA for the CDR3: TGTGCCGGGATCATCGTTAGCAATGAGCAGTTCTTC. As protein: CAGIIVSNEQFF.

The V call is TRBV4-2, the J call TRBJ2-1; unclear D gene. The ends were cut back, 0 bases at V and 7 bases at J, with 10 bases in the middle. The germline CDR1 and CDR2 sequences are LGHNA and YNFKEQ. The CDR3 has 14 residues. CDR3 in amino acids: CASSQDLGWNEQFF. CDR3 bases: TGTGCCAGCAGCCAAGATTTAGGGTGGAATGAGCAGTTCTTC.

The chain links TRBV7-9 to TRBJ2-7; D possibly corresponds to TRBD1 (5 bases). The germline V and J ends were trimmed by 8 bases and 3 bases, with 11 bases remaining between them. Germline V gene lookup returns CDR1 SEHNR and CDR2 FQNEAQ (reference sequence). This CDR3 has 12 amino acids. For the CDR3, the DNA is TGTGCCAGCGAAGGTCAGGGCTACGAGCAGTACTTC. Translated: CASEGQGYEQYF.

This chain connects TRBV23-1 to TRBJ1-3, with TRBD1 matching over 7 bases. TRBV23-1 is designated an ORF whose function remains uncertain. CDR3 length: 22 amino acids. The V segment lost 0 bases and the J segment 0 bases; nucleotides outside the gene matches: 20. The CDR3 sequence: CASSQSCPPHTQQGFSGNTIYF. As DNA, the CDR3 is TGCGCCAGCAGTCAATCGTGTCCCCCCCACACACAACAGGGGTTCTCTGGAAACACCATATATTTT.

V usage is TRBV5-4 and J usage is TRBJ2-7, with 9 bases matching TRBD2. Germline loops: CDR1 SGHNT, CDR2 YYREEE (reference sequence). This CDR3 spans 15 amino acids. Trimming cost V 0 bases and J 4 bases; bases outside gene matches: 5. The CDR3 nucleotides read TGTGCCAGCAGCTTGGGAGGGACTAGCAGGTACGAGCAGTACTTC. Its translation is CASSLGGTSRYEQYF.

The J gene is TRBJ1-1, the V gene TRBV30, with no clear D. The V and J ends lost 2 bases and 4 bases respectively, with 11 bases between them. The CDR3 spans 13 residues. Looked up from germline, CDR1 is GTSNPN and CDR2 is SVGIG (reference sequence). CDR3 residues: CAWSREEVTEAFF. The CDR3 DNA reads TGTGCCTGGAGTAGAGAGGAGGTCACTGAAGCTTTCTTT.

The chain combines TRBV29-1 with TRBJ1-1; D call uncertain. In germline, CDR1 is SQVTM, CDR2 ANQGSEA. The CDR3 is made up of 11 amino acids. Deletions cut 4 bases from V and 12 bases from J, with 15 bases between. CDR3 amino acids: CSVGVRAGPFF. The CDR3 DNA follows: TGCAGCGTTGGTGTGAGGGCAGGCCCTTTCTTT. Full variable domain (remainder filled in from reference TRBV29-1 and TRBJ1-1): SAVISQKPSRDICQRGTSLTIQCQVDSQVTMMFWYRQQPGQSLTLIATANQGSEATYESGFVIDKFPISRPNLTFSTLTVSNMSPEDSSIYLCSVGVRAGPFFGQGTRLTVV.

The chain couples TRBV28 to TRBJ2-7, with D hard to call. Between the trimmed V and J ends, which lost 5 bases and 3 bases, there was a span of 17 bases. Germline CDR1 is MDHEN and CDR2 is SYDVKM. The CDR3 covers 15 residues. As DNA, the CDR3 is TGTGCCAGCAGTCCCCCCCTCCACGGGCACTACGAGCAGTACTTC. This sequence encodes CASSPPLHGHYEQYF.

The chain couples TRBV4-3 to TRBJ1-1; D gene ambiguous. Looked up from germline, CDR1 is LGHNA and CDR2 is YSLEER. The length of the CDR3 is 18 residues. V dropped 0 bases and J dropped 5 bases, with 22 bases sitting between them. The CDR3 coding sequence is TGCGCCAGCAGCCAAGAGTGGTTCGGAGACGACCTGAGGACTGAAGCTTTCTTT. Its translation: CASSQEWFGDDLRTEAFF.

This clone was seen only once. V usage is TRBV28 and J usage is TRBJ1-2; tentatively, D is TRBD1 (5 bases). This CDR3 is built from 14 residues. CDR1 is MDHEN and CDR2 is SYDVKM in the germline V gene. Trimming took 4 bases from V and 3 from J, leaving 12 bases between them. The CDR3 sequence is CASSSPGLDYGYTF. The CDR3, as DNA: TGTGCCAGCAGTTCCCCAGGGTTGGACTATGGCTACACCTTC.

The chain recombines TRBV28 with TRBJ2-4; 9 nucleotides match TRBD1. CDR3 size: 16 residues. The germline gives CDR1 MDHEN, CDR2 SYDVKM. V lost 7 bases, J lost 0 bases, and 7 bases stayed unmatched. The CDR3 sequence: CASMVTGGRAKNIQYF. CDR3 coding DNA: TGTGCCAGCATGGTAACAGGGGGCCGAGCCAAAAACATTCAGTACTTC.

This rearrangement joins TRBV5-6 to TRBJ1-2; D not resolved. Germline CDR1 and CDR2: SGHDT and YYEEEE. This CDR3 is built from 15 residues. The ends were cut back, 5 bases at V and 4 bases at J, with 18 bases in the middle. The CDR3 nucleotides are TGTGCCAGCAGGGTTTTCGACGGGATTCTCTATGGCTACACCTTC. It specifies CASRVFDGILYGYTF. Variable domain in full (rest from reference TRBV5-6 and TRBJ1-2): DAGVTQSPTHLIKTRGQQVTLRCSPKSGHDTVSWYQQALGQGPQFIFQYYEEEERQRGNFPDRFSGHQFPNYSSELNVNALLLGDSALYLCASRVFDGILYGYTFGSGTRLTVV.

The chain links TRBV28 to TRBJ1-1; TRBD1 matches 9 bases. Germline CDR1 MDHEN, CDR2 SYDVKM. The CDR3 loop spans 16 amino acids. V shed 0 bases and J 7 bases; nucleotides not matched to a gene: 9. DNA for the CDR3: TGTGCCAGCAGTTTATGGGACAGGGGAGGGTCGGGTGAAGCTTTCTTT. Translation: CASSLWDRGGSGEAFF.

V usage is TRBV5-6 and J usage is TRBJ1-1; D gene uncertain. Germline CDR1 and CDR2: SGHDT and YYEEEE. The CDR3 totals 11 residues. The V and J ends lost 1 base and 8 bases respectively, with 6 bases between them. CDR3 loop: CASSLFLEAFF. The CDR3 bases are TGTGCCAGCAGCTTGTTTTTAGAAGCTTTCTTT. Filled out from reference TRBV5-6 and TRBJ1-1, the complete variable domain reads DAGVTQSPTHLIKTRGQQVTLRCSPKSGHDTVSWYQQALGQGPQFIFQYYEEEERQRGNFPDRFSGHQFPNYSSELNVNALLLGDSALYLCASSLFLEAFFGQGTRLTVV.

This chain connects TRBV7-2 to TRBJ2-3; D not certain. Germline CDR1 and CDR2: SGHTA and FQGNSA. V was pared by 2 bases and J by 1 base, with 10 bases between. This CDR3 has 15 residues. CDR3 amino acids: CASSLSSPGTDTQYF. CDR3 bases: TGTGCCAGCAGCTTAAGCAGCCCCGGCACAGATACGCAGTATTTT.

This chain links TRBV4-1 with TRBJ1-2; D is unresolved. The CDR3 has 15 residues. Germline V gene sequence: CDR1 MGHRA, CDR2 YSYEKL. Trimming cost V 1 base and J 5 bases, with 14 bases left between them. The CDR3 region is CASSQGDGVEYGYTF. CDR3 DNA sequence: TGCGCCAGCAGCCAAGGCGACGGGGTTGAGTATGGCTACACCTTC.

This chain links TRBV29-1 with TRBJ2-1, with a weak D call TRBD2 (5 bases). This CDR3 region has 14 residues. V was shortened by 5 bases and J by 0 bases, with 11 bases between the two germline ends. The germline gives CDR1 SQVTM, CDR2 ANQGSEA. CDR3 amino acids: CSVPSPSSYNEQFF. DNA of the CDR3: TGCAGCGTTCCTAGCCCCAGCTCCTACAATGAGCAGTTCTTC.

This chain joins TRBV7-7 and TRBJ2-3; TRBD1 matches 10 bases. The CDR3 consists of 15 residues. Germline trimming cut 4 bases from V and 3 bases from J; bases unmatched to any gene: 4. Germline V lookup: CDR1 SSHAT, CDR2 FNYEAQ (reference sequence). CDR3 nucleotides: TGTGCCAGCAGCTATGGGACAGGGGAAACAGATACGCAGTATTTT. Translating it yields CASSYGTGETDTQYF.

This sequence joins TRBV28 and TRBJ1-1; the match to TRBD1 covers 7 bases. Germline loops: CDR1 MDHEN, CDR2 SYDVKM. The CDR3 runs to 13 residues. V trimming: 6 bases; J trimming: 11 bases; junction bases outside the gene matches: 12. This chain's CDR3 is CASSPGQLVVAFF. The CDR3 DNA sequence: TGTGCCAGCAGCCCGGGACAGTTGGTGGTCGCTTTCTTT.

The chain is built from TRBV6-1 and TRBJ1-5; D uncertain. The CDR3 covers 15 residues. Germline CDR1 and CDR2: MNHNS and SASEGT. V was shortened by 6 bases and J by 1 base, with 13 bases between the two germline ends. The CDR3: CASRIEPESNQPQHF. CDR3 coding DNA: TGTGCCAGCAGGATTGAACCTGAAAGCAATCAGCCCCAGCATTTT.

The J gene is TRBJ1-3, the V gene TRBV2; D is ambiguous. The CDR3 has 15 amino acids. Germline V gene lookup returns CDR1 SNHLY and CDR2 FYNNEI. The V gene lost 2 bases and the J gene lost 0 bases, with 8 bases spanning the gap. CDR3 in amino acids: CASSELSDSGNTIYF. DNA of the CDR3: TGTGCCAGCAGTGAACTGTCTGACTCTGGAAACACCATATATTTT.

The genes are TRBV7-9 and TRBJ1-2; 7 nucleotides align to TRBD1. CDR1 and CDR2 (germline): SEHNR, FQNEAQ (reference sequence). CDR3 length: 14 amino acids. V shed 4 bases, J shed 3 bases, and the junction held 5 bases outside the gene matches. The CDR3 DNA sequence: TGTGCCAGCAGCTACCACAGGGGAGACTATGGCTACACCTTC. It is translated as CASSYHRGDYGYTF.